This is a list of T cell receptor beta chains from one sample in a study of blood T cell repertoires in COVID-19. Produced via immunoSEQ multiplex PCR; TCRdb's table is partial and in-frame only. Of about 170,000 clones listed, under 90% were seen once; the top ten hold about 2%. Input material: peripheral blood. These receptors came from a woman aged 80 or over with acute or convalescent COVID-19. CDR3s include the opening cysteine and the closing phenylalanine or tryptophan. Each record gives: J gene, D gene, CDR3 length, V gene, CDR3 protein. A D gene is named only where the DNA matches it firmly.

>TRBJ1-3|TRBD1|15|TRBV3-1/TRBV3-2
CASSQTRQGANTIYF
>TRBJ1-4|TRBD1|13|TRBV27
CASSFDRGEKLFF
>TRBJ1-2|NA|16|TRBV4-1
CASSLGSTQGARGYTF
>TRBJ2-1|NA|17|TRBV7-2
CASSPGQSPFGDNEQFF
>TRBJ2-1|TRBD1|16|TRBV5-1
CASSLDTNPAGTGQFF
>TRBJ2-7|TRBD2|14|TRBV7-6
CASSLVAGAQEQYF
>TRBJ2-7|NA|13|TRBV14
CASSQNRIYEQYF
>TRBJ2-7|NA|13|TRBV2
CASSETGAYEQYF
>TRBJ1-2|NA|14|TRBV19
CASSMGQGGYGYTF
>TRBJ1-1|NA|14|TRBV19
CASSTGQTNTEAFF
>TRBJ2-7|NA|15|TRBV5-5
CASSSTGITAYEQYF